This T cell receptor beta chain derives from a study of response to subunit inactivated influenza vaccine. Each CDR3 protein is one row after TCRdb ran MiXCR on the RT-PCR reads. Of hundreds of thousands of distinct CDR3 sequences in the sample, about 15% were seen once. The germline gives CDR1 KGHDR, CDR2 SFDVKD. V lost 6 bases to trimming and J lost 5 bases, with 13 bases between them. This CDR3 comprises 14 residues. General study points: The authors suggested that few new T cells are recruited per seasonal influenza vaccination.

Concerning this clonotype: Its target is not known.

The receptor was isolated from a man aged 50 to 60 who received an inactivated influenza vaccine. This sample comprised PBMCs from blood, obtained 11 to 12 days after vaccination. The V and J genes are TRBV24-1 and TRBJ2-1; D not certain. DNA of the CDR3: TGTGCCACCAGTTCTTTGCCTGGGGACAATGAGCAGTTCTTC. Amino acid sequence: CATSSLPGDNEQFF.